This T cell receptor (beta chain) was recorded in a study of cytomegalovirus exposure and HLA in healthy donors. Study information: The approximately 110 validation repertoires used a platform that matched the one used for the approximately 610 first-cohort repertoires, as a later analysis reported. General study results and limits: Researchers counted over 150 TCR beta chains as cytomegalovirus-associated. Three of the chains that were CMV-associated were confirmed in vitro to be specific for CMV antigens.

As for this clone: The antigen remains unidentified.

Sequenced by immunoSEQ multiplex PCR; TCRdb stores in-frame clones only, minus some. Among around 130,000 clones listed, nearly 90% were seen once. Separate from the approximately 720-subject first cohort, the roughly 120-subject validation cohort was the one that the donors belonged to. Germline V gives CDR1 SGHTA, CDR2 FQGNSA. The V end was cut by 5 bases, the J end by 0 bases, with 12 bases between. The CDR3 totals 15 residues. The clonotype was recovered from a man in his thirties or forties in good health and CMV-seronegative. The V gene is TRBV7-2, the J gene TRBJ2-3; D is undetermined. Sequenced input: PBMCs. This CDR3 is CASSPPGSSTDTQYF. As DNA, the CDR3 is TGTGCCAGCAGCCCCCCCGGGTCGAGCACAGATACGCAGTATTTT.